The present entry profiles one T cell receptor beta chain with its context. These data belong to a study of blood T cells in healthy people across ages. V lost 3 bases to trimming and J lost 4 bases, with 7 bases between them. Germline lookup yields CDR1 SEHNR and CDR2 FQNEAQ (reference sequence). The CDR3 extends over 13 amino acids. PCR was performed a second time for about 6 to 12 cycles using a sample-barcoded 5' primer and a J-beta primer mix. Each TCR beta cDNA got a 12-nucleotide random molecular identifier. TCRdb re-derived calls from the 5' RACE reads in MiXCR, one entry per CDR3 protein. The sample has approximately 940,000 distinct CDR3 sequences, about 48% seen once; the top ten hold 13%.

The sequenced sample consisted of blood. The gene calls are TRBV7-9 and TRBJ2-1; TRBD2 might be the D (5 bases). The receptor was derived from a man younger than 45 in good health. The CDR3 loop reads CASSFGEYNEQFF. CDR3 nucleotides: TGTGCCAGCAGCTTCGGGGAGTACAATGAGCAGTTCTTC.